These 31 T cell receptor beta chains originate from one sample sequenced in a study of T cells in Graves' hyperthyroidism and ophthalmopathy. Using RNA transcripts as the source, TCR beta CDR3 regions were amplified. First-round RT-PCR targeting the TCR CDR3 was performed with the HTBI primer set. TCRdb re-derived calls from the multiplex PCR reads in MiXCR, one entry per CDR3 protein. The sample lists some 460,000 distinct CDR3 sequences, approximately 15% seen once, with over 12% in the top ten. The sequenced material came from blood. All receptors come from a woman in her late teens or twenties with Graves' hyperthyroidism.

This clonotype appeared many times. This rearrangement joins TRBV7-6 to TRBJ2-3, with D maybe TRBD1 (7 bases). The CDR3 is made up of 15 amino acids. Trimming left V 8 bases short and J 2 bases short, with 17 bases between. From germline, CDR1 is SGHVS and CDR2 FNYEAQ. This chain's CDR3 is CASAGGTAITDTQYF. CDR3 bases: TGTGCCAGCGCCGGAGGGACAGCGATCACAGATACGCAGTATTTT. The full variable domain, its missing parts supplied by reference TRBV7-6 and TRBJ2-3, is GAGVSQSPRYKVTKRGQDVALRCDPISGHVSLYWYRQALGQGPEFLTYFNYEAQQDKSGLPNDRFSAERPEGSISTLTIQRTEQRDSAMYRCASAGGTAITDTQYFGPGTRLTVL.

This clonotype was detected ten times or more. V usage is TRBV3-1 and J usage is TRBJ2-1, with 10 bases identical to TRBD2. The CDR3 contains 16 residues. The V gene end was trimmed by 2 bases and the J gene end by 7 bases; junction bases not matched to a gene: 8. Germline V gene sequence: CDR1 LGHDT, CDR2 YNNKEL (reference sequence). CDR3 nucleotides: TGTGCCAGCAGCCAACCAAGCGGGGGGGGACGGAATGAGCAGTTCTTC. Translation: CASSQPSGGGRNEQFF.

This clonotype was detected many times. V and J are TRBV18 and TRBJ2-5; D not resolved. Germline assignment: CDR1 KGHSH and CDR2 LQKENI. The length of the CDR3 is 13 residues. Trimming removed 2 bases at V and 2 bases at J, with 6 bases between. CDR3 bases: TGTGCCAGCTCACCAATGGAACAAGAGACCCAGTACTTC. This encodes CASSPMEQETQYF.

In this sample, this clonotype turned up many times. The genes are TRBV20-1 and TRBJ2-7; 10 bases fit TRBD1. From germline, CDR1 is DFQATT and CDR2 SNEGSKA (reference sequence). The J segment lost 3 bases and the V segment lost 2 bases, leaving 7 bases of the junction unmatched. This CDR3 has 15 amino acids. The CDR3 nucleotides are TGCAGTGCTAGAATTCCGGACAGGGGGGGCTACGAGCAGTACTTC. Translation: CSARIPDRGGYEQYF.

In this sample, this clonotype turned up many times. The rearrangement links TRBV3-1 to TRBJ2-3; a weak D match, TRBD2 (5 bases). This CDR3 contains 15 residues. CDR1 is LGHDT, CDR2 YNNKEL, per germline (reference sequence). V lost 2 bases to trimming and J lost 0 bases, with 9 bases between them. The CDR3 sequence is CASSQRLPSTDTQYF. In DNA, the CDR3 is TGTGCCAGCAGCCAAAGACTACCGAGCACAGATACGCAGTATTTT.

This clonotype was detected only a few times. One base away lies a much larger clone, so this may be a sequencing read error. V is TRBV28 and J is TRBJ2-1; the match to TRBD1 covers 7 bases. The CDR3 sequence is 16 residues long. Germline lookup yields CDR1 MDHEN and CDR2 SYDVKM. The CDR3 here is CAGSYPGRGIYNEQFF. In DNA form, the CDR3 reads TGTGCCGGCAGTTACCCGGGCAGGGGGATCTACAATGAGCAGTTCTTC.

This clonotype occurred many times. V gene TRBV12-3 or TRBV12-4 combines with J gene TRBJ2-1; TRBD1 or TRBD2 may be the D gene (5 bases each). CDR3 size: 16 residues. Trimming took off 4 bases at V and 0 bases at J, with 13 bases between the two ends. CDR3 in DNA: TGTGCCAGCAGTTCCGGGACGGCGAGCTCCTACAATGAGCAGTTCTTC. It translates to CASSSGTASSYNEQFF.

This clonotype has just a few counts. The chain carries TRBV9 and TRBJ2-7; 7 nucleotides agree with TRBD2. This CDR3 comprises 14 residues. The V gene's germline CDR1 is SGDLS and CDR2 YYNGEE. J lost 2 bases, V lost 3 bases, and 5 bases had no gene match. The CDR3 reads CASSATGTTYEQYF. CDR3 DNA: TGTGCCAGCAGCGCGACCGGGACTACCTACGAGCAGTACTTC.

This clonotype has ten or more counts. The rearrangement uses TRBV6-1 and TRBJ2-7; D not certain. Looked up from germline, CDR1 is MNHNS and CDR2 is SASEGT. CDR3 size: 15 residues. V gave up 5 bases and J gave up 1 base, with 15 bases separating them. The CDR3 DNA reads TGTGCCAGCAGTTACGGAACGCCCAGATCCTACGAGCAGTACTTC. Amino acid sequence: CASSYGTPRSYEQYF.

This clonotype was seen ten or more times. The chain is built from TRBV2 and TRBJ1-4, with 9 bases matching TRBD1. The CDR3 consists of 13 residues. The germline CDR1 and CDR2 sequences are SNHLY and FYNNEI. The ends lost 6 bases at V and 7 bases at J; junction bases unmatched: 3. The CDR3 spells CASRGQGTEKLFF. Written as DNA, the CDR3 is TGTGCCAGCAGGGGACAGGGAACTGAAAAACTGTTTTTT.

This clonotype was picked up many times. This rearrangement joins TRBV11-2 to TRBJ1-1, with 9 bases lining up with TRBD1. V dropped 4 bases and J dropped 4; count of bases not matched to a gene: 7. Per the germline V gene, CDR1 is SGHAT and CDR2 is FQNNGV. CDR3 length: 15 residues. CDR3 DNA: TGTGCCAGCAGCTACCTGACAGGGGGGAGCACTGAAGCTTTCTTT. Translating gives CASSYLTGGSTEAFF.

Worth noting for this clonotype: This may be a read error: a much more frequent sequence differs by one nucleotide. The chain links TRBV7-2 to TRBJ1-6; unclear D gene. The CDR3 sequence is 12 residues long. Germline V gene data show CDR1 as SGHTA and CDR2 as FQGNSA. The CDR3: CASSLDISPHHF. The CDR3 nucleotides read TGTGCCAGCAGCTTAGACATATCACCCCACCACTTT. Full variable domain (rest looked up from reference TRBV7-2 and TRBJ1-6): GAGVSQSPSNKVTEKGKDVELRCDPISGHTALYWYRQSLGQGLEFLIYFQGNSAPDKSGLPSDRFSAERTGGSVSTLTIQRTQQEDSAVYLCASSLDISPHHFGNGTRLTVT.

The table lists this clonotype with many counts. This chain links TRBV2 with TRBJ2-1; D tentatively fits TRBD1 or TRBD2 (6 bases each). The length of the CDR3 is 15 residues. The germline V and J ends were trimmed by 8 bases and 0 bases, with 14 bases remaining between them. Germline values: CDR1 SNHLY, CDR2 FYNNEI. The DNA for the CDR3 is TGTGCCAGCCAAGGGGGGTCCCCCTCCTACAATGAGCAGTTCTTC. As protein: CASQGGSPSYNEQFF. Together with reference TRBV2 and TRBJ2-1, the CDR3 gives the full variable domain: EPEVTQTPSHQVTQMGQEVILRCVPISNHLYFYWYRQILGQKVEFLVSFYNNEISEKSEIFDDQFSVERPDGSNFTLKIRSTKLEDSAMYFCASQGGSPSYNEQFFGPGTRLTVL.

This clonotype was recorded at least ten times. The chain links TRBV12-3 or TRBV12-4 to TRBJ2-7, with D possibly being TRBD2 (5 bases). Trimming left V 3 bases short and J 1 base short, with 13 bases between. The CDR3 is 15 residues long. The CDR3 DNA reads as TGTGCCAGCAGTTTGGAGGCGTTTTTATCCTACGAGCAGTACTTC. Amino acids: CASSLEAFLSYEQYF.

This clonotype was counted ten times or more. CDR3 protein: CASRVGGATEAFF. CDR3 nucleotide sequence: TGTGCCAGCAGAGTTGGAGGGGCCACTGAAGCTTTCTTT. The rearrangement uses TRBV3-1 and TRBJ1-1, with D possibly being TRBD1 (5 bases). In germline, CDR1 is LGHDT, CDR2 YNNKEL (reference sequence). The V end was cut by 6 bases, the J end by 4 bases, with 12 bases between. The length of the CDR3 is 13 residues.

This clonotype occurred many times. The chain recombines TRBV20-1 with TRBJ1-2; 9 bases map to TRBD1. The germline V gene has CDR1 DFQATT and CDR2 SNEGSKA (reference sequence). V was pared by 3 bases and J by 0 bases, with 17 bases of the junction left unmatched. The CDR3 contains 19 residues. The CDR3 coding sequence is TGCAGTGCTAGCGATTGGACACAGGGGGCCAACACGGCTAACTATGGCTACACCTTC. As protein: CSASDWTQGANTANYGYTF.

The chain employs TRBV12-3 or TRBV12-4 and TRBJ2-4; 13 nucleotides match TRBD2. Trimming cost V 3 bases and J 9 bases; bases outside gene matches: 5. CDR3 length: 15 residues. The CDR3 spells CASSLGLAGYGIQYF. CDR3 bases: TGTGCCAGCAGTTTGGGACTAGCGGGGTACGGCATTCAGTACTTC.

The chain carries TRBV20-1 and TRBJ1-5; the D gene is possibly TRBD1 (6 bases). The ends were cut back, 0 bases at V and 7 bases at J, with 22 bases in the middle. Germline V CDR1 and CDR2: DFQATT, SNEGSKA (reference sequence). This CDR3 is 17 amino acids long. CDR3 loop: CSARDLGGALRGQPQHF. The CDR3 region has the DNA TGCAGTGCTAGAGATCTAGGGGGGGCGCTCCGTGGACAGCCCCAGCATTTT.

The chain's CDR3 is CSVERGSRSGNTIYF. CDR3 coding DNA: TGCAGCGTTGAGAGGGGCAGCAGATCTGGAAACACCATATATTTT. This chain uses TRBV29-1 with TRBJ1-3; tentative D call: TRBD1 (5 bases). This CDR3 comprises 15 residues. With 3 bases removed from V and 1 base from J, the gap between germline ends came to 13 bases. Germline-derived CDR1 and CDR2 are SQVTM and ANQGSEA.

This clonotype has just a few counts. The V and J genes are TRBV10-3 and TRBJ1-2; 12 positions agree with TRBD1. With 8 bases clipped from V and 3 bases from J, the junction kept 1 base outside the gene matches. CDR1 and CDR2 from the germline V gene are ENHRY and SYGVKD. This CDR3 has 13 residues. CDR3 region: CAIGTGGYYGYTF. CDR3 sequence (DNA): TGTGCCATCGGGACAGGGGGCTACTATGGCTACACCTTC.

In its sample, this clonotype was seen many times. The CDR3 loop reads CASSLEGRNNQPQHF. Here the CDR3 DNA reads TGTGCCAGCAGTCTGGAGGGGAGGAACAATCAGCCCCAGCATTTT. The chain combines TRBV6-1 with TRBJ1-5; D is possibly TRBD1 (5 bases). Trimming removed 5 bases from V and 3 bases from J, with 14 bases in between. This CDR3 has 15 residues. Germline assignment: CDR1 MNHNS and CDR2 SASEGT.

A few counts support this clonotype. This could be a read error, since a much larger clone is one nucleotide away. The V call is TRBV11-1, the J call TRBJ1-1; 9 positions match TRBD1. This CDR3 contains 14 residues. Germline assignment: CDR1 SGHAT and CDR2 FQDESV (reference sequence). Written as DNA, the CDR3 is TGTGCCTGCAGCTTACAGGGGGCCTACACTGAAGCTTTCTTT. Amino acid sequence: CACSLQGAYTEAFF.

The sample holds many counts of this clonotype. The chain is built from TRBV12-3 or TRBV12-4 and TRBJ2-5, with a tentative D call TRBD1 (6 bases). V lost 6 bases and J 5 bases, leaving 16 bases between the germline ends. This CDR3 is 14 amino acids long. In DNA, the CDR3 is TGTGCCAGCAGCCAAACACAGGGCATCGAGACCCAGTACTTC. Translating gives CASSQTQGIETQYF.

This clonotype showed up just a few times. The chain joins TRBV19 to TRBJ1-1; the match to TRBD1 covers 7 bases. J was trimmed by 12 bases and V by 5 bases; bases with no gene match: 18. The CDR3 is 15 residues long. In germline, CDR1 is LNHDA, CDR2 SQIVND (reference sequence). The CDR3 nucleotides read TGTGCCAGTAGTCATAGGCCCATCAGACAGGGAGGAACTTTCTTT. Translated, it gives CASSHRPIRQGGTFF. The complete variable domain, with remaining parts taken from reference TRBV19 and TRBJ1-1, reads DGGITQSPKYLFRKEGQNVTLSCEQNLNHDAMYWYRQDPGQGLRLIYYSQIVNDFQKGDIAEGYSVSREKKESFPLTVTSAQKNPTAFYLCASSHRPIRQGGTFFGQGTRLTVV.

This clonotype has ten or more counts. The chain combines TRBV20-1 with TRBJ2-3; D might be TRBD1 (5 bases). The germline CDR1 and CDR2 sequences are DFQATT and SNEGSKA (reference sequence). Trimming shortened V by 4 bases and J by 2 bases, and 10 bases separated the two germline ends. The CDR3 has 13 amino acids. CDR3 bases: TGCAGTGCTAAGGGGCCCAACACAGATACGCAGTATTTT. Protein sequence: CSAKGPNTDTQYF.

The gene calls are TRBV29-1 and TRBJ2-7; 8 positions match TRBD2. The V segment lost 4 bases and the J segment 4 bases; nucleotides outside the gene matches: 18. CDR1 SQVTM and CDR2 ANQGSEA come from the germline V gene. CDR3 size: 17 residues. CDR3 sequence: CSVAKLSSREVWYEQYF. CDR3 DNA sequence: TGCAGCGTTGCAAAGTTAAGTTCGCGGGAGGTTTGGTACGAGCAGTACTTC.

Only a few counts were recorded for this clonotype. This chain joins TRBV10-3 and TRBJ1-2, with 10 bases aligning to TRBD1. The CDR3 is made up of 19 amino acids. CDR1 ENHRY and CDR2 SYGVKD come from the germline V gene. The V segment lost 2 bases and the J segment 4 bases; nucleotides outside the gene matches: 16. The CDR3 here is CAISEPKGTGVFGSYGYTF. The CDR3, as DNA: TGTGCCATCAGTGAGCCAAAGGGGACAGGGGTATTTGGTAGCTATGGCTACACCTTC.

The chain employs TRBV27 and TRBJ2-2; no reliable D call. The CDR3 has 16 residues. Germline V gene lookup returns CDR1 MNHEY and CDR2 SMNVEV (reference sequence). V lost 0 bases and J lost 1, with 9 bases in between. CDR3 loop: CASSLSRPENTGELFF. The CDR3 bases are TGTGCCAGCAGTTTATCGAGGCCAGAGAACACCGGGGAGCTGTTTTTT.

The chain uses TRBV11-2 and TRBJ2-5, with 9 bases identical to TRBD1. V dropped 1 base and J dropped 2; count of bases not matched to a gene: 8. The CDR3 runs 17 residues. Germline V gene sequence: CDR1 SGHAT, CDR2 FQNNGV. The CDR3 reads CASSLVLTGGKQETQYF. Here the CDR3 DNA reads TGTGCCAGCAGCTTAGTCCTGACAGGGGGAAAGCAAGAGACCCAGTACTTC.

This clonotype showed up many times. The chain recombines TRBV2 with TRBJ1-1; D uncertain. The CDR3 contains 13 residues. The V gene lost 7 bases and the J gene lost 5 bases, with 14 bases spanning the gap. Germline values: CDR1 SNHLY, CDR2 FYNNEI. In DNA, the CDR3 is TGTGCCAGCATTTGGGATCGTGGGACTGAAGCTTTCTTT. Its protein product is CASIWDRGTEAFF.

This clonotype was recorded a few times. The chain has TRBV19 and TRBJ1-6, with D hard to call. CDR3 length: 12 amino acids. Germline V CDR1 and CDR2: LNHDA, SQIVND (reference sequence). Trimming pared 6 bases from V and 7 bases from J, leaving 7 bases between. The CDR3 region has the DNA TGTGCCAGTAGAGGACCGAATTCACCCCTCCACTTT. It codes for CASRGPNSPLHF.